A selection of T cell receptor beta chains follows, all from one sample in a study of read filtering for tumor transcriptome and immune sequencing. MiXCR was run by TCRdb on the reads, yielding one entry per CDR3 protein. The sample has about 62,000 distinct CDR3 sequences; around 19% are singletons. Sample: a population of CD138-negative cells sorted from bone marrow. The receptors here all came from a donor older than 35 with multiple myeloma. Each CDR3 is given with its conserved first and last residue. A D gene is named only where the DNA matches it firmly. Clone size is given for some rows only: seen once, a few or many times, or a class if the clone is expanded.

J | size | V | D | DNA | CDR3
TRBJ1-1 | many | TRBV6-1 | - | TGTGCCAGCAGTGACAGGGGAGAGACTGAAGCTTTCTTT | CASSDRGETEAFF
TRBJ1-1 | many | TRBV29-1 | - | TGCAGCGTTAGCTTGGGCACTGAAGCTTTCTTT | CSVSLGTEAFF
TRBJ2-2 | many | TRBV21-1 | - | TGTGCCAGCAGCAAAGAGACTAGCGGGGGCTGTCCCCACACCGGGGAGCTGTTTTTT | CASSKETSGGCPHTGELFF
TRBJ2-1 | - | TRBV28 | - | TGTGCCAGCAGTTCCCCGGATCCGAGCTCCTACAGTGAGCAGTTCTTC | CASSSPDPSSYSEQFF
TRBJ1-2 | - | TRBV28 | - | TGTGCCAGCAGCCCCGATAGACAGGAGGGCTACACCTTC | CASSPDRQEGYTF
TRBJ2-7 | - | TRBV5-1 | - | TGCGCCAGCAGCTGGGGAGGCTACGAGCAGTACTTC | CASSWGGYEQYF
TRBJ2-1 | many | TRBV10-3 | TRBD2 | TGTGCCATCAGTTCACTAGCGGGAACCTACAATGAGCAGTTCTTC | CAISSLAGTYNEQFF
TRBJ1-2 | many | TRBV12-3/TRBV12-4 | TRBD1 | TGTGCCAGCAGTGTTGACAGGGTCGGCTATGGCTACACCTTC | CASSVDRVGYGYTF
TRBJ2-5 | - | TRBV28 | - | TGTGCCAGCAGTTACCCGACAGAGCAAGAGACCCAGTACTTC | CASSYPTEQETQYF
TRBJ2-3 | many | TRBV28 | TRBD2 | TGTGCCAGCAGTTTCTGGAGCGGGAGTTACGATACGCAGTATTTT | CASSFWSGSYDTQYF
TRBJ1-1 | many | TRBV30 | TRBD1 | TGTGCCTGGGACAGGGAAAGGACTGAAGCTTTCTTT | CAWDRERTEAFF
TRBJ1-2 | many | TRBV29-1 | TRBD1 | TGCAGCGTCGATATCACAGGGGGCAGCTATGGCTACACCTTC | CSVDITGGSYGYTF
TRBJ2-1 | many | TRBV20-1 | TRBD1 | TGCAGTGCACGGACAGGGCAGCCCTACAATGAGCAGTTCTTC | CSARTGQPYNEQFF
TRBJ2-6 | many | TRBV28 | TRBD1 | TGTGCCAGCAGCGGGACAGGGGCTCTCTCTGGGGCCAACGTCCTGACTTTC | CASSGTGALSGANVLTF
TRBJ2-3 | few | TRBV5-1 | - | TGCGCCAGCAGCTTAGAGTCCTCCCCGCCAGATACGCAGTATTTT | CASSLESSPPDTQYF
TRBJ2-2 | many | TRBV5-1 | TRBD2 | TGCGCCAGCAGCTTGGATAGCGTACTAGCGGGAGTCACCGGGGAGCTGTTTTTT | CASSLDSVLAGVTGELFF
TRBJ2-1 | many | TRBV6-1 | - | TGTGCCAGCGCGGTGTCTCTATCCTACAATGAGCAGTTCTTC | CASAVSLSYNEQFF
TRBJ1-1 | - | TRBV5-6 | - | TGTGCCAGCAGCTTGTGGCAGGGCAAGGTGAACACTGTAGCTTTCTTT | CASSLWQGKVNTVAFF
TRBJ2-1 | few | TRBV10-3 | - | TGTGCCATCAGTAACTCCGGACAAACTGGGAATGAGCAGTTCTTC | CAISNSGQTGNEQFF
TRBJ2-1 | many | TRBV19 | - | TGTGCCAGTAGACTCAACGATGAGCAGTTCTTC | CASRLNDEQFF
TRBJ1-3 | few | TRBV6-1 | - | TGTGCCAGCAGTGTTATTGACAGCGCGGCCTCTGGAAACACCATATATTTT | CASSVIDSAASGNTIYF
TRBJ1-5 | many | TRBV6-2/TRBV6-3 | - | TGTGCCAGCAGTGACCCTAGCCAGCCCCAGCATTTT | CASSDPSQPQHF